The clone carrying this T cell receptor beta chain was recorded many times. As yet, its antigen is unknown. Patients underwent thyroid surgery, and none had received any treatment before it. The source of the sample is a study of metastatic and nonmetastatic thyroid tumors. Findings of the study overall: According to reports, the diversity of TCR beta was significantly higher in malignant thyroid tumors than in benign nodules, and this held in both blood and tumor samples.

The CDR3 is made up of 14 amino acids. V trimming: 4 bases; J trimming: 8 bases; junction bases outside the gene matches: 3. Germline values: CDR1 WNHNN, CDR2 SYGVQD (reference sequence). TCRdb ran MiXCR on the PCR reads. The sample consists of about 70,000 clones, roughly 18% of them appearing once. This chain joins TRBV10-1 and TRBJ2-2; 11 bases fit TRBD2. The sequenced sample consisted of blood. This clonotype was obtained from a female donor with papillary thyroid cancer or a benign thyroid nodule (not recorded which). Some clones in this sample may be carry-over from other donors' samples. Here the CDR3 reads CASSGTSGSGELFF. CDR3 DNA sequence: TGCGCCAGCAGTGGCACTAGCGGGAGTGGGGAGCTGTTTTTT.